The clone carrying this TCR beta chain has just one count. Libraries were prepared by immunoSEQ multiplex PCR; TCRdb keeps only in-frame clonotypes and omits some of them. The sample shows about 260,000 clones, 86% of them seen only once. The data stem from a study of blood T cell repertoires in COVID-19. Germline-derived CDR1 and CDR2 are MNHEY and SVGAGI. Between the trimmed V and J ends, which lost 0 bases and 0 bases, there was a span of 8 bases. This CDR3 is built from 15 residues. Sequencing was carried out using PBMCs or T cells enriched from blood (not recorded which). V and J are TRBV6-5 and TRBJ1-1, with D unresolved. The receptor was derived from a woman between 45 and 65 years old who had recovered from COVID-19. This CDR3 is CASSYSQAMNTEAFF. The CDR3 region has the DNA TGTGCCAGCAGTTACTCGCAGGCCATGAACACTGAAGCTTTCTTT.